Shown below are 21 T cell receptor beta chains from a single sample sequenced in a study of molecular identifiers for immune sequencing clone quantification. One entry per CDR3 protein results from TCRdb running MiXCR on the PCR reads. The sample consists of about 640,000 distinct CDR3 sequences, around 20% of them appearing once. Sequencing input: naive CD8+ T cells from blood, with Jurkat cell RNA spiked in. The subset denotes: FACS-sorted CD8+CD4-CCR7+CD45RA+ naive T cells. These receptors originate from a human donor in good health. Some libraries in this study had Jurkat cell RNA spiked in.

This clonotype appeared many times. V is TRBV9 and J is TRBJ2-3; 8 positions agree with TRBD2. CDR1 is SGDLS, CDR2 YYNGEE, per germline. The CDR3 spans 16 residues. Losses at the gene ends were 1 base for V and 2 bases for J; bases not matched to a gene: 6. The CDR3 loop reads CASSVSGLAITDTQYF. The CDR3, as DNA: TGTGCCAGCAGCGTATCCGGACTAGCCATCACAGATACGCAGTATTTT.

At least ten counts were recorded for this clonotype. The chain links TRBV12-3 or TRBV12-4 to TRBJ1-2; weak D call: TRBD1 (5 bases). Deletions cut 7 bases from V and 5 bases from J, with 23 bases between. This CDR3 has 16 amino acids. The CDR3 here is CASTSVDRAVAYGYTF. The CDR3 region has the DNA TGTGCCAGCACCTCCGTCGACAGAGCGGTAGCTTATGGCTACACCTTC.

The chain uses TRBV7-9 and TRBJ2-2; D gene unclear. Germline V gene lookup returns CDR1 SEHNR and CDR2 FQNEAQ (reference sequence). There are 13 residues in the CDR3. Trimming took 11 bases from V and 5 from J, leaving 15 bases between them. The chain's CDR3 is CAGNLGLTGELFF. DNA of the CDR3: TGTGCCGGCAATTTAGGGTTGACCGGGGAGCTGTTTTTT.

This clonotype was seen a handful of times. A read error may explain this, as a much larger clone is one base away. The rearrangement joins TRBV29-1 to TRBJ2-7, with a possible D match to TRBD2 (6 bases). The V gene's germline CDR1 is SQVTM and CDR2 ANQGSEA. The CDR3 is made up of 13 amino acids. CDR3 sequence: CGVAGGNSYEQYF. CDR3 nucleotide sequence: TGCGGCGTTGCTGGCGGGAACTCCTACGAGCAGTACTTC.

This clonotype has at least ten counts. The chain links TRBV20-1 to TRBJ2-7; D may be TRBD2 (5 bases). CDR3 length equals 14 residues. From germline, CDR1 is DFQATT and CDR2 SNEGSKA (reference sequence). Trimming cost V 6 bases and J 0 bases, with 15 bases left between them. In nucleotides, the CDR3 is TGCAGTGCAGCCCCTAGCTTGAGCTCCTACGAGCAGTACTTC. It yields the protein CSAAPSLSSYEQYF.

There are a few counts of this clonotype. This chain uses TRBV6-1 with TRBJ1-5; 11 bases map to TRBD1. V lost 1 base to trimming and J lost 5 bases; unmatched junction nucleotides: 13. Germline CDR1 and CDR2: MNHNS and SASEGT. The CDR3 is made up of 19 amino acids. The CDR3 DNA follows: TGTGCCAGCAGTGAAGAGCCGGGACAGGGGGACTTTCTTCATCAGCCCCAGCATTTT. It translates to CASSEEPGQGDFLHQPQHF.

The chain joins TRBV3-1 to TRBJ2-3; 14 bases map to TRBD2. The germline CDR1 and CDR2 sequences are LGHDT and YNNKEL (reference sequence). This CDR3 is built from 17 residues. V was clipped by 4 bases and J by 5 bases; unmatched bases: 8. The CDR3 protein is CASSPLTSGGAVDTQYF. DNA of the CDR3: TGTGCCAGCAGCCCCTTGACTAGCGGGGGGGCCGTAGATACGCAGTATTTT.

The chain joins TRBV12-3 or TRBV12-4 to TRBJ2-1; 7 bases are a match to TRBD1. The ends lost 6 bases at V and 0 bases at J; junction bases unmatched: 8. The CDR3 sequence is 16 residues long. DNA of the CDR3: TGTGCCAGCAGCCAGATCTGGACAGGCTCCTACAATGAGCAGTTCTTC. It is translated as CASSQIWTGSYNEQFF.

This clonotype was seen ten or more times. The chain has TRBV4-3 and TRBJ2-1; D is unresolved. The V gene lost 0 bases and the J gene lost 4 bases, with 10 bases spanning the gap. Looked up from germline, CDR1 is LGHNA and CDR2 is YSLEER. CDR3 size: 15 residues. DNA for the CDR3: TGCGCCAGCAGCCAAGAGGTAATGAGATACAATGAGCAGTTCTTC. Amino acid sequence: CASSQEVMRYNEQFF.

This clonotype was detected many times. The CDR3 DNA follows: TGTGCTACGATAACTAGCGGGAGGTCCACAGATACGCAGTATTTT. It is translated as CATITSGRSTDTQYF. This chain joins TRBV2 and TRBJ2-3, with TRBD2 matching over 12 bases. This CDR3 spans 15 amino acids. Looked up from germline, CDR1 is SNHLY and CDR2 is FYNNEI. Based on the CDR3 plus reference TRBV2 and TRBJ2-3, the full variable domain is EPEVTQTPSHQVTQMGQEVILRCVPISNHLYFYWYRQILGQKVEFLVSFYNNEISEKSEIFDDQFSVERPDGSNFTLKIRSTKLEDSAMYFCATITSGRSTDTQYFGPGTRLTVL.

The chain has TRBV3-2 and TRBJ2-3; the table assigns TRBD2, which was not confirmed against the DNA. TRBV3-2 is flagged as a pseudogene. The CDR3 totals 18 residues. CDR3 nucleotide sequence: TGTGCCAGCGGCCAAGGAAAGACTAGCGGGGGGGCGACAGATACGCAGTATTTT. It translates to CASGQGKTSGGATDTQYF.

This clonotype came up a few times. The rearrangement links TRBV11-2 to TRBJ2-5; no definite D call. The V gene's germline CDR1 is SGHAT and CDR2 FQNNGV. Deletions cut 5 bases from V and 5 bases from J, with 15 bases between. The CDR3 length is 14 residues. CDR3 DNA: TGTGCCAGCAGCCCAAGAGGTAGTTGGGAGACCCAGTACTTC. Its protein product is CASSPRGSWETQYF.

This clonotype was seen repeatedly, ten times or more. The chain combines TRBV20-1 with TRBJ2-7; possibly TRBD2 for D (5 bases). Germline CDR1 and CDR2: DFQATT and SNEGSKA (reference sequence). The CDR3 is made up of 13 amino acids. V was trimmed by 6 bases and J by 3 bases, leaving 15 bases between them. CDR3 DNA sequence: TGCAGTGCGGGATCAACTAGTGGCTACGAGCAGTACTTC. This codes for CSAGSTSGYEQYF.

The chain recombines TRBV2 with TRBJ2-1, with TRBD2 matching 13 bases. The J segment lost 6 bases and the V segment lost 8 bases, leaving 10 bases of the junction unmatched. The CDR3 contains 16 residues. The germline CDR1 and CDR2 sequences are SNHLY and FYNNEI. The CDR3, as DNA: TGTGCCAGCGCCGGCCCCCGACTAGCGGGGGGCAATGAGCAGTTCTTC. It translates to CASAGPRLAGGNEQFF.

In this sample, this clonotype turned up many times. The V and J genes are TRBV7-9 and TRBJ1-4, with TRBD1 matching over 7 bases. Germline assignment: CDR1 SEHNR and CDR2 FQNEAQ (reference sequence). The junction had 5 bases not matched to a gene; V was cut back by 6 bases and J by 4 bases. The CDR3 has 14 residues. The CDR3 DNA is TGTGCCAGCAGGTCCGGGACAGATAATGAAAAACTGTTTTTT. Translated: CASRSGTDNEKLFF.

Concerning this clonotype itself: This may arise from a read error, as a much more abundant clone is one base away. This sequence joins TRBV12-3 or TRBV12-4 and TRBJ1-1; 9 positions agree with TRBD1. V shed 6 bases, J shed 4 bases, and the junction held 12 bases outside the gene matches. The CDR3 is 16 amino acids. The CDR3 DNA is TGTGCCAGCAGATCCACAGGGGGCTTACGGACCACTGAAGCTTTCTTT. Translating it yields CASRSTGGLRTTEAFF.

In this sample, this clonotype turned up once. At one of its ends the junction is not consistent with the germline gene, which may arise from a read error. The chain is built from TRBV29-1 and TRBJ2-1; the D gene is possibly TRBD2 (6 bases). CDR1 is SQVTM, CDR2 ANQGSEA, per germline. This CDR3 is 15 amino acids long. The CDR3 region is CSVSGERRSYNEQLF. In DNA, the CDR3 is TGCAGCGTTTCGGGGGAGAGACGCTCCTACAATGAGCAGCTCTTC.

This clonotype was seen many times. The J gene is TRBJ2-1, the V gene TRBV4-3; D is possibly TRBD1 (5 bases). Germline lookup yields CDR1 LGHNA and CDR2 YSLEER. Trimming shortened V by 1 base and J by 6 bases, and 13 bases separated the two germline ends. The CDR3 runs 15 residues. CDR3 residues: CASSQVVQGRNEQFF. CDR3 DNA sequence: TGCGCCAGCAGCCAAGTAGTCCAGGGCCGCAATGAGCAGTTCTTC.

The chain is built from TRBV6-2 or TRBV6-3 and TRBJ2-1, with 7 bases fitting TRBD1. J gave up 9 bases and V 5 bases, and 10 bases lay outside the gene matches. CDR3 length: 14 residues. Germline assignment: CDR1 MNHEY and CDR2 SVGEGT. The CDR3 nucleotides are TGTGCCAGCAGTGTAACCGGGACAGTCGGTGAGCAGTTCTTC. It codes for CASSVTGTVGEQFF.

Ten or more counts support this clonotype. The chain combines TRBV5-4 with TRBJ2-7; D might be TRBD1 (5 bases). CDR1 is SGHNT, CDR2 YYREEE, per germline (reference sequence). This CDR3 comprises 13 residues. V was pared by 0 bases and J by 9 bases, with 13 bases between. The CDR3 DNA reads TGTGCCAGCAGCTTGGCGGACACACCTCGGCAGTACTTC. Translated: CASSLADTPRQYF.

Turning to this clonotype: A much larger clone lies a single base off, so this may be a read error. V is TRBV27 and J is TRBJ2-5; no firm D call. Germline loops: CDR1 MNHEY, CDR2 SMNVEV (reference sequence). This CDR3 is built from 13 residues. In DNA form, the CDR3 reads TGTGCCTGCAGCCTTATATACCAAGAGACCCAGTACTTC. Translated: CACSLIYQETQYF.